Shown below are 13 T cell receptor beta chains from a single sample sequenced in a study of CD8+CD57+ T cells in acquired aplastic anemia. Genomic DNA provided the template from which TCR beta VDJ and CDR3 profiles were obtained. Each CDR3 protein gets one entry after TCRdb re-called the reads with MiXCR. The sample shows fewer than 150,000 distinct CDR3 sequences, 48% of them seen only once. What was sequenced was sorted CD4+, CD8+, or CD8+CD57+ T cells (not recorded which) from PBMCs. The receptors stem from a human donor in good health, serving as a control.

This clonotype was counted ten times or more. The CDR3 loop reads CASSWGLDGNNYGYTF. The DNA of the CDR3 is TGCGCCAGCAGCTGGGGCCTGGACGGAAACAACTATGGCTACACCTTC. V and J are TRBV5-1 and TRBJ1-2, with a possible D match to TRBD1 (5 bases). V gave up 3 bases and J gave up 2 bases, with 17 bases separating them. CDR1 and CDR2 (germline): SGHRS, YFSETQ. This CDR3 is built from 16 residues. Based on the CDR3 plus reference TRBV5-1 and TRBJ1-2, the full variable domain is KAGVTQTPRYLIKTRGQQVTLSCSPISGHRSVSWYQQTPGQGLQFLFEYFSETQRNKGNFPGRFSGRQFSNSRSEMNVSTLELGDSALYLCASSWGLDGNNYGYTFGSGTRLTVV.

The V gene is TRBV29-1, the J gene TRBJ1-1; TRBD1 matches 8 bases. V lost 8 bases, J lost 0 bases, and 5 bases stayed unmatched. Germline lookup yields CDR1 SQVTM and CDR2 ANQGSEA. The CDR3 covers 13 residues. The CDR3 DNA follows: TGCAGCCCACCGGGACAGGTGAACACTGAAGCTTTCTTT. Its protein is CSPPGQVNTEAFF.

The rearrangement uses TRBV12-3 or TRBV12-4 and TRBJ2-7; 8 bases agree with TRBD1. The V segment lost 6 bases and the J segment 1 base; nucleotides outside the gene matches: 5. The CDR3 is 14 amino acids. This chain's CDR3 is CASRGTGKSYEQYF. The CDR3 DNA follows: TGTGCCAGCAGGGGGACAGGAAAATCCTACGAGCAGTACTTC.

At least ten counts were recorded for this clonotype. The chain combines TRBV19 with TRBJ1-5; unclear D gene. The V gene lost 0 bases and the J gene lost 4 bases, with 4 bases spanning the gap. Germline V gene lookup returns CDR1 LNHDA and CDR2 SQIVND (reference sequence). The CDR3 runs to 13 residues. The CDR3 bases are TGTGCCAGTAGTATAGAGGGGAATCAGCCCCAGCATTTT. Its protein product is CASSIEGNQPQHF.

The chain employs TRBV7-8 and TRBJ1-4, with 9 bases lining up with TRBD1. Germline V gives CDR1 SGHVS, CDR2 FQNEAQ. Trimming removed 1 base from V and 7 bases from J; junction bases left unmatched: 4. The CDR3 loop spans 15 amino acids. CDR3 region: CASSLEGTGREKLFF. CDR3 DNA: TGTGCCAGCAGCTTAGAGGGGACAGGGCGTGAAAAACTGTTTTTT.

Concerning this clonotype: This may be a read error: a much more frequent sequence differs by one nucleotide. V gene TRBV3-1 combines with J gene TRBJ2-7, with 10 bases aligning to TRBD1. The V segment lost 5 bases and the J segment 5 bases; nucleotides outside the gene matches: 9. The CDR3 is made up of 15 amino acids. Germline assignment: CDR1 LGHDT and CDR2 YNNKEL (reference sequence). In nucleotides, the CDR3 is TGTGCCAGCAGCTCAATGACAGGGGGCAGGGACGAGCAGTACTTC. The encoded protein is CASSSMTGGRDEQYF.

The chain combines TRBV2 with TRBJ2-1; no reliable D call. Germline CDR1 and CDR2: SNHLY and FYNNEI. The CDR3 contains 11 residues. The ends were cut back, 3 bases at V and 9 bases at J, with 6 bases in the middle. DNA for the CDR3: TGTGCCAGCAGTGACCTAGTTGAGCAGTTCTTC. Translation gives CASSDLVEQFF.

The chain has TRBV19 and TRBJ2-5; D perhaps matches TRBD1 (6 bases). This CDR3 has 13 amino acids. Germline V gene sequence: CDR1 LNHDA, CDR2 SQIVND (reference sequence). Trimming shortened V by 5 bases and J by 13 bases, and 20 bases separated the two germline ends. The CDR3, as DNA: TGTGCCAGTAGTGTACGGACGAGGGGGACCTGGTACTTC. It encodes CASSVRTRGTWYF.

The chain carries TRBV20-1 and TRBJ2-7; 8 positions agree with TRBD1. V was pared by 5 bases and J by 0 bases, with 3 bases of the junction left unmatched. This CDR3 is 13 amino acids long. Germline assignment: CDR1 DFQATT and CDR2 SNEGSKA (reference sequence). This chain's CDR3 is CSALDRVSYEQYF. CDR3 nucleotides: TGCAGTGCTTTGGACAGGGTCTCCTACGAGCAGTACTTC.

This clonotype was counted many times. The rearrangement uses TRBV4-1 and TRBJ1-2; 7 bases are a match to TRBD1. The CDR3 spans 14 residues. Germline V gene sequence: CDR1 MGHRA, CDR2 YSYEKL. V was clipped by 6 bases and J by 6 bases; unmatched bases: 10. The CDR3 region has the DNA TGCGCCAGCAGACAACAGGGGCCTTTTGATGGCTACACCTTC. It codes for CASRQQGPFDGYTF.

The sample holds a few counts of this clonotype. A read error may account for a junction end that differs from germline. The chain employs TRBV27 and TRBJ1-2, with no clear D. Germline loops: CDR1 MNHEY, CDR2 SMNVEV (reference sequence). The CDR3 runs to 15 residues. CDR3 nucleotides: TGTGCCAGCAGTCCCCATCTTGCACTCCTCTATGGCTGCACCTTC. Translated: CASSPHLALLYGCTF.

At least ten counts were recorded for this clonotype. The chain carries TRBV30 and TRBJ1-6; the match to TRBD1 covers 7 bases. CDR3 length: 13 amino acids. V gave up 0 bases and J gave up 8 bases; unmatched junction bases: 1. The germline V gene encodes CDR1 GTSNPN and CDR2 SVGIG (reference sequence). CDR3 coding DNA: TGTGCCTGGAGTGTACAGGGGTATTCACCCCTCCACTTT. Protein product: CAWSVQGYSPLHF.

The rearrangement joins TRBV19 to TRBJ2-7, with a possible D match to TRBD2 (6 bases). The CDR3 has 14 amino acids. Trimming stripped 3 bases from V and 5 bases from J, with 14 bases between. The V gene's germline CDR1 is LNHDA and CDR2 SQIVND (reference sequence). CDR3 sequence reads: CASSIRAGFHEQYF. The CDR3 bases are TGTGCCAGTAGTATTCGAGCGGGTTTCCACGAGCAGTACTTC.